This TCR beta chain was retrieved from a study of T cells in Graves' hyperthyroidism and ophthalmopathy. Germline loops: CDR1 MNHEY, CDR2 SMNVEV (reference sequence). The V end was cut by 3 bases, the J end by 10 bases, with 10 bases between. This CDR3 is built from 12 residues. Amplified regions were TCR beta CDR3 sequences from RNA transcripts. The HTBI primer set served for first-round RT-PCR of the TCR CDR3. TCRdb called the multiplex PCR reads again in MiXCR, with one record for every CDR3 protein. Of some 560,000 distinct CDR3 sequences in the sample, roughly 15% were seen once. Many counts were recorded for this clonotype.

The receptor comes from a woman aged 40-49 years with Graves' hyperthyroidism. The chain has TRBV27 and TRBJ2-1; a possible D gene is TRBD1 (5 bases). The sequencing sample was made of blood. The CDR3 protein is CASSFGDSEQFF. The CDR3 bases are TGTGCCAGCAGTTTCGGTGACAGCGAGCAGTTCTTC.